Shown below are 6 T cell receptor beta chains from a single sample sequenced in a study of CD8 T cells in ankylosing spondylitis (TCRdb year 2017). The library was generated by 5' RACE. TCRdb shows the sequencer as Illumina HiSeq 2500. Using fastp at Q25 and MiXCR, TCRdb reprocessed the public reads and kept productive beta chains. All rows with the same CDR3 protein become a single entry with the most common DNA and genes. The sample table shows a few hundred thousand distinct CDR3 sequences, and over 15% are seen once. The ten top clones hold less than 35% of the sample. Sequencing used blood, either unsorted or a sorted T cell fraction (not recorded which). Receptors were obtained from a male donor with ankylosing spondylitis or in good health (not recorded which).

The V gene is TRBV4-1, the J gene TRBJ2-7, with TRBD2 matching 10 bases. With V trimmed by 4 bases and J by 6 bases, 12 bases remained unmatched. This CDR3 is built from 16 residues. CDR1 is MGHRA and CDR2 is YSYEKL in the germline V gene. The CDR3 DNA reads TGCGCCAGCAGCCTACCTTCGAGCGGGAGGGCGGGCGAGCAGTACTTC. Protein: CASSLPSSGRAGEQYF.

The rearrangement links TRBV9 to TRBJ2-5, with 8 bases aligning to TRBD2. CDR3 length: 14 residues. With 4 bases clipped from V and 5 bases from J, the junction kept 7 bases outside the gene matches. Germline CDR1 is SGDLS and CDR2 is YYNGEE. The CDR3 sequence: CASSTSGSRETQYF. CDR3 coding DNA: TGTGCCAGCAGCACAAGCGGGAGCCGGGAGACCCAGTACTTC.

This clonotype appeared many times. The V call is TRBV4-2, the J call TRBJ2-2; perhaps TRBD1 as D (5 bases). There are 15 residues in the CDR3. CDR1 is LGHNA, CDR2 YNFKEQ, per germline. Trimming took off 1 base at V and 0 bases at J, with 6 bases between the two ends. DNA of the CDR3: TGTGCCAGCAGCCAAGTGGACACGAACACCGGGGAGCTGTTTTTT. It codes for CASSQVDTNTGELFF.

This clonotype was detected a few times. V usage is TRBV6-5 and J usage is TRBJ1-6; TRBD1 aligns across 9 bases. From germline, CDR1 is MNHEY and CDR2 SVGAGI. Trimming at V came to 4 bases and at J to 7 bases, leaving 14 bases not matched to a gene. CDR3 length: 18 amino acids. The CDR3 DNA is TGTGCCAGCAGTTGGCTGGGGGACAGGGTCATAAGAAATTCACCCCTCCACTTT. Translated: CASSWLGDRVIRNSPLHF.

This clonotype has only a few counts. The chain is built from TRBV4-3 and TRBJ1-5; D gene unclear. Per germline, CDR1 LGHNA and CDR2 YSLEER. The ends were cut back, 0 bases at V and 0 bases at J, with 6 bases in the middle. This CDR3 contains 15 residues. The CDR3 sequence: CASSQDPYSNQPQHF. The CDR3 nucleotides are TGCGCCAGCAGCCAAGATCCTTATAGCAATCAGCCCCAGCATTTT.

This chain links TRBV6-1 with TRBJ2-7; 11 bases match TRBD2. The CDR3 spans 16 residues. The germline CDR1 and CDR2 sequences are MNHNS and SASEGT. The V and J ends lost 5 bases and 5 bases, in that order; junction bases with no gene match: 11. This CDR3 reads CASSQLLAGGPDEQYF. The CDR3 region has the DNA TGTGCCAGCAGTCAACTATTAGCGGGAGGGCCGGACGAGCAGTACTTC.